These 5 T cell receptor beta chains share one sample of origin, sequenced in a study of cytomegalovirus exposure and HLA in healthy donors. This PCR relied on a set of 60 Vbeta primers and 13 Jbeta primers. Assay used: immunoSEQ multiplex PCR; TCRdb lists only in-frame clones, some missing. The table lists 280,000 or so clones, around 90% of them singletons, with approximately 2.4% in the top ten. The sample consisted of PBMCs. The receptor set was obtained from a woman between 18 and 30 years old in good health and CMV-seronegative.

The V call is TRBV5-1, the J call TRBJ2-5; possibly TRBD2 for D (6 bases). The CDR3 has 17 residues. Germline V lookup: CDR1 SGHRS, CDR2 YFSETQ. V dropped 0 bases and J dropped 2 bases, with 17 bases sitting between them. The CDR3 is CASSLGGVGSRQETQYF. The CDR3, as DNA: TGCGCCAGCAGCTTGGGCGGGGTGGGATCAAGACAAGAGACCCAGTACTTC.

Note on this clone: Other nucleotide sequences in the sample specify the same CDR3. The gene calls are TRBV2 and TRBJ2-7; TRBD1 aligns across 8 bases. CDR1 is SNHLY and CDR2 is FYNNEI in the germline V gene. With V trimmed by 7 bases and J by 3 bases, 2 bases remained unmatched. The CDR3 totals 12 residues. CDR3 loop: CASTTGGYEQYF. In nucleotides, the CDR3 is TGTGCCAGCACCACAGGGGGCTACGAGCAGTACTTC.

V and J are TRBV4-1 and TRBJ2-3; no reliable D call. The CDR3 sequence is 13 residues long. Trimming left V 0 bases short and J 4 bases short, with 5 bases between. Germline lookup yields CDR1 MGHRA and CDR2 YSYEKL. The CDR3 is CASSQDPADTQYF. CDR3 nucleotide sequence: TGCGCCAGCAGCCAAGACCCCGCAGATACGCAGTATTTT.

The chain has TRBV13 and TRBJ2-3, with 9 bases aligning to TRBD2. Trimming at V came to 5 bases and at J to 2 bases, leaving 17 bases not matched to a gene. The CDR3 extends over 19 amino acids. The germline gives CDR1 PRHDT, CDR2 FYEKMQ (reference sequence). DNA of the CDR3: TGTGCCAGCAGCCTCCTCATGGTGGATAGCGGGGGAGTCACAGATACGCAGTATTTT. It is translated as CASSLLMVDSGGVTDTQYF.

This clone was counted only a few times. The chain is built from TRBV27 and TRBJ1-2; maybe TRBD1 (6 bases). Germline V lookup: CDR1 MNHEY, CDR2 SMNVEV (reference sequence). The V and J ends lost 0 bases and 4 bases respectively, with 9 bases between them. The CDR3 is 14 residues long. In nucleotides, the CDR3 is TGTGCCAGCAGTTTATCGGACAGCCCCTATGGCTACACCTTC. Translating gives CASSLSDSPYGYTF.